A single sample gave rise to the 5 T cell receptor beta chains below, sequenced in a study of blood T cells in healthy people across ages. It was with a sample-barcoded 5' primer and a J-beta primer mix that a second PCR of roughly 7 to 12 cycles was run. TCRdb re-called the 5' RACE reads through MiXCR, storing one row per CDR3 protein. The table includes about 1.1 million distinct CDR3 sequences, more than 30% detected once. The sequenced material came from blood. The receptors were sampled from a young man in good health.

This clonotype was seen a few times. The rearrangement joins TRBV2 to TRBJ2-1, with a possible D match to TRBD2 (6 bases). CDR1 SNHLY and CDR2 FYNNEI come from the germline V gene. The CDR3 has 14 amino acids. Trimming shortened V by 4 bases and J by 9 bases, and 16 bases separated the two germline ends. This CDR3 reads CASSGTRLVSEQFF. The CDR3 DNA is TGTGCCAGCAGTGGAACGAGACTAGTAAGTGAGCAGTTCTTC.

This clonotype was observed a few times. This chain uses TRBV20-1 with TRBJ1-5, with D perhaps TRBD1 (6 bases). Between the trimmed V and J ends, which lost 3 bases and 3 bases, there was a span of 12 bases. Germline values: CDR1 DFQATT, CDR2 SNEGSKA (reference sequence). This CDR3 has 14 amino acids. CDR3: CSASRGQPNQPQHF. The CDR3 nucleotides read TGCAGTGCTAGTCGGGGGCAACCCAATCAGCCCCAGCATTTT.

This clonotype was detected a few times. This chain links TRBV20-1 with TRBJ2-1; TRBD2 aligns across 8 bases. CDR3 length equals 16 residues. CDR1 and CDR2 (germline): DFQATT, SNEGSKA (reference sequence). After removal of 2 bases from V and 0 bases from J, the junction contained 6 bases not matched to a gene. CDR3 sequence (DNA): TGCAGTGCTAGAAAAATACTAGCGGCCTCCTACAATGAGCAGTTCTTC. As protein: CSARKILAASYNEQFF.

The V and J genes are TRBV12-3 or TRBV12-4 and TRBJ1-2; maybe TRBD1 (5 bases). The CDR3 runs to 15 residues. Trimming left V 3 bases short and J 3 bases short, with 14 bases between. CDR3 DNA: TGTGCCAGCAGTTTTGTGGACACCATCTACTATGGCTACACCTTC. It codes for CASSFVDTIYYGYTF.

Here the CDR3 reads CASAGRGVGTDTQYF. Here the CDR3 DNA reads TGTGCCTCCGCGGGGCGGGGGGTCGGCACAGATACGCAGTATTTT. J is TRBJ2-3 and V is TRBV25-1, with 8 bases that match TRBD2. Losses at the gene ends were 11 bases for V and 1 base for J; bases not matched to a gene: 11. CDR1 and CDR2 from the germline V gene are MGHDK and SYGVNS. This CDR3 comprises 15 residues.